This is a list of T cell receptor beta chains from one sample in a study of identical twins. TCRdb used MiXCR to reprocess the 5' RACE reads, holding one entry per CDR3 protein. The sample records fewer than 450,000 distinct CDR3 sequences, about 9% being singletons. Sequencing was carried out using naive T cells sorted from blood. The receptors derive from a woman in her forties or fifties in good health. Each CDR3 is given without its conserved first and last residue.

v_call: TRBV7-9
j_call: TRBJ2-3
cdr3_aa: ASSLRGLSGDTQY

v_call: TRBV12-3/TRBV12-4
j_call: TRBJ2-1
cdr3_aa: ASSLSRGGNEQF

v_call: TRBV3-1
j_call: TRBJ1-1
cdr3_aa: ASSQGAAYTEAF

v_call: TRBV3-1
j_call: TRBJ2-5
cdr3_aa: ASSMRGETQY

v_call: TRBV6-5
j_call: TRBJ1-5
cdr3_aa: ASRDRLGQPQH

v_call: TRBV5-1
j_call: TRBJ2-7
cdr3_aa: ASSFGLGSYEQY

v_call: TRBV4-2
j_call: TRBJ2-5
cdr3_aa: ASSQGVASRSYQETQY

v_call: TRBV7-9
j_call: TRBJ2-7
cdr3_aa: ASSSIYEQY

v_call: TRBV5-1
j_call: TRBJ2-5
cdr3_aa: ASSPAGETQY

v_call: TRBV12-3/TRBV12-4
j_call: TRBJ2-3
cdr3_aa: ASSFHPHTQY

v_call: TRBV5-6
j_call: TRBJ2-7
cdr3_aa: ASSFGRLGEQY

v_call: TRBV9
j_call: TRBJ2-5
cdr3_aa: ASSKKPGETQY

v_call: TRBV29-1
j_call: TRBJ2-5
cdr3_aa: SVRTGEIETQY

v_call: TRBV28
j_call: TRBJ2-1
cdr3_aa: ASSALREQF

v_call: TRBV5-1
j_call: TRBJ2-3
cdr3_aa: ASSSSRISSGRTDTQY

v_call: TRBV12-3/TRBV12-4
j_call: TRBJ2-7
cdr3_aa: ASSRGLAGTYEQY

v_call: TRBV5-1
j_call: TRBJ2-4
cdr3_aa: ASSLVSEGIIQY

v_call: TRBV12-3/TRBV12-4
j_call: TRBJ2-7
cdr3_aa: ATQYGAYEQY

v_call: TRBV12-3/TRBV12-4
j_call: TRBJ2-7
cdr3_aa: ASRAGTGGTEQY

v_call: TRBV20-1
j_call: TRBJ1-5
cdr3_aa: SASWHSNQPQH

v_call: TRBV15
j_call: TRBJ1-4
cdr3_aa: ATSRARQGEKLF

v_call: TRBV5-1
j_call: TRBJ2-3
cdr3_aa: ASSRQTGTDTQY

v_call: TRBV11-2
j_call: TRBJ2-3
cdr3_aa: ASSSGLAGASYTQY

v_call: TRBV3-1
j_call: TRBJ2-2
cdr3_aa: ASSQEDRFGGELF

v_call: TRBV20-1
j_call: TRBJ2-3
cdr3_aa: SASTRERTDTQY

v_call: TRBV5-5
j_call: TRBJ2-3
cdr3_aa: ASSSRLRSTDTQY

v_call: TRBV5-1
j_call: TRBJ1-4
cdr3_aa: ASSDGTGNEKLF

v_call: TRBV27
j_call: TRBJ2-3
cdr3_aa: ASSLGASGRARSFATQY

v_call: TRBV19
j_call: TRBJ2-3
cdr3_aa: ASGVTDTQY

v_call: TRBV9
j_call: TRBJ2-3
cdr3_aa: ASSVALGGSTDTQY

v_call: TRBV6-1
j_call: TRBJ1-4
cdr3_aa: ASVGRRRVVATNEKLF

v_call: TRBV7-8
j_call: TRBJ2-3
cdr3_aa: ASSLALGAGGSTDTQY

v_call: TRBV27
j_call: TRBJ2-1
cdr3_aa: ASSLARQTNEQF

v_call: TRBV7-9
j_call: TRBJ2-5
cdr3_aa: ASTDRRV

v_call: TRBV29-1
j_call: TRBJ1-2
cdr3_aa: SFEGGTGDYGYT

v_call: TRBV3-1
j_call: TRBJ2-7
cdr3_aa: ASSQGTGGLDEQY

v_call: TRBV4-2
j_call: TRBJ2-3
cdr3_aa: ASSQGPTDTQY

v_call: TRBV30
j_call: TRBJ1-3
cdr3_aa: AWSVGHSGNTIY

v_call: TRBV11-2
j_call: TRBJ2-1
cdr3_aa: ASSWRRYEQF

v_call: TRBV14
j_call: TRBJ2-3
cdr3_aa: ASSQKTPSTDTQY

v_call: TRBV4-2
j_call: TRBJ1-4
cdr3_aa: ASKIGTGSEKLF

v_call: TRBV5-1
j_call: TRBJ1-1
cdr3_aa: ASSLEEGRNTEAF

v_call: TRBV20-1
j_call: TRBJ1-6
cdr3_aa: SASGTGYSPLH

v_call: TRBV20-1
j_call: TRBJ1-1
cdr3_aa: SAKRAGGFRDTEAF

v_call: TRBV5-1
j_call: TRBJ2-2
cdr3_aa: ASSSPGTLTGELF

v_call: TRBV29-1
j_call: TRBJ1-2
cdr3_aa: SGVVGGNYGYT

v_call: TRBV5-4
j_call: TRBJ2-7
cdr3_aa: ASSLGGQITYEQY

v_call: TRBV15
j_call: TRBJ2-1
cdr3_aa: ATSKVLTGTQYNEQF

v_call: TRBV7-2
j_call: TRBJ2-1
cdr3_aa: ASSLRVAGFSYNEQF

v_call: TRBV2
j_call: TRBJ2-1
cdr3_aa: ASSGGFNEQF

v_call: TRBV5-1
j_call: TRBJ1-1
cdr3_aa: ASSEWTGENTEAF

v_call: TRBV6-5
j_call: TRBJ2-1
cdr3_aa: ASSYSETGGNEQF